These 4 T cell receptor beta chains were all obtained from the same sample, sequenced in a study of post-analysis software for immune sequencing data. Study-level findings and limits: Four to six TRBV segments were significantly more frequent in patients than in controls. TRBV5-6, TRBV5-1 and TRBV20-1 were among these segments.

These receptors' targets are unknown. The TCR beta cDNA libraries contained unique molecular identifiers. TCRdb re-derived calls from the PCR reads in MiXCR, one entry per CDR3 protein. The repertoire holds some 690,000 distinct CDR3 sequences, approximately 59% seen once, with over 9% in the top ten. Material: blood. The source is a girl aged 2 to 9 with multiple sclerosis.

V and J are TRBV20-1 and TRBJ1-1; D gene ambiguous. Germline values: CDR1 DFQATT, CDR2 SNEGSKA (reference sequence). There are 13 residues in the CDR3. V was clipped by 6 bases and J by 1 base, with 12 bases between them. CDR3 nucleotides: TGCAGTGCGCAAAGGATTCAGAACACTGAAGCTTTCTTT. It translates to CSAQRIQNTEAFF.

The chain carries TRBV20-1 and TRBJ2-3, with TRBD2 as a possible D gene (5 bases). The V gene lost 0 bases and the J gene lost 10 bases, with 14 bases spanning the gap. The CDR3 loop spans 13 amino acids. Per germline, CDR1 DFQATT and CDR2 SNEGSKA (reference sequence). The CDR3 bases are TGCAGTGCTAGAGATTTTCGGCAGGAGGCGCAGTATTTT. It specifies CSARDFRQEAQYF.

The CDR3 reads CASSAGQGQNTEAFF. The CDR3 bases are TGTGCCAGCAGCGCGGGACAGGGCCAGAACACTGAAGCTTTCTTT. The chain has TRBV6-1 and TRBJ1-1, with 9 bases that match TRBD1. The CDR3 loop spans 15 amino acids. CDR1 is MNHNS, CDR2 SASEGT, per germline. V was pared by 6 bases and J by 1 base, with 6 bases of the junction left unmatched.

A few counts support this clonotype. V usage is TRBV12-3 or TRBV12-4 and J usage is TRBJ1-4; TRBD1 might be the D (5 bases). The CDR3 is 16 amino acids. Trimming cost V 4 bases and J 8 bases, with 20 bases left between them. CDR3 nucleotides: TGTGCCAGCAGTTCCATCGGGGGTCCGGGCTTGGAAAAACTGTTTTTT. Translating it yields CASSSIGGPGLEKLFF.